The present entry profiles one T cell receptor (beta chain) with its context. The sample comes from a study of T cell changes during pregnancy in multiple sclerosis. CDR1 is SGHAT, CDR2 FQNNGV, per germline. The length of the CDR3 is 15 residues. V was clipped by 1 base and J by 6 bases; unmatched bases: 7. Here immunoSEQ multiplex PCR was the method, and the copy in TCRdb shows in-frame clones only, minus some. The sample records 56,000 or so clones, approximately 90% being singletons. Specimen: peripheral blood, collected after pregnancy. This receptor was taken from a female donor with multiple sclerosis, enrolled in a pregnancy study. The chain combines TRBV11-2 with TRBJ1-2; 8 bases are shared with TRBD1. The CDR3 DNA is TGTGCCAGCAGCTTAGGATATGGACAGGGCCATGGCTACACCTTC. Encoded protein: CASSLGYGQGHGYTF.